Listed here is a single T cell receptor (beta chain). The sample originates from a study of cytomegalovirus exposure and HLA in healthy donors. Germline V gene lookup returns CDR1 SNHLY and CDR2 FYNNEI. The CDR3 consists of 16 residues. V shed 4 bases, J shed 0 bases, and the junction held 9 bases outside the gene matches. This table comes from immunoSEQ multiplex PCR, and its TCRdb copy is limited to in-frame clones, with some not included. The sample records some 120,000 clones, more than 70% being singletons. What was sequenced was PBMCs. V gene TRBV2 combines with J gene TRBJ2-7, with 7 bases lining up with TRBD1. This TCR came from a woman aged 30 to 39 in good health and CMV-seronegative. The CDR3 is CASSGVGQASSYEQYF. In DNA form, the CDR3 reads TGTGCCAGCAGTGGCGTCGGACAGGCGAGCTCCTACGAGCAGTACTTC.